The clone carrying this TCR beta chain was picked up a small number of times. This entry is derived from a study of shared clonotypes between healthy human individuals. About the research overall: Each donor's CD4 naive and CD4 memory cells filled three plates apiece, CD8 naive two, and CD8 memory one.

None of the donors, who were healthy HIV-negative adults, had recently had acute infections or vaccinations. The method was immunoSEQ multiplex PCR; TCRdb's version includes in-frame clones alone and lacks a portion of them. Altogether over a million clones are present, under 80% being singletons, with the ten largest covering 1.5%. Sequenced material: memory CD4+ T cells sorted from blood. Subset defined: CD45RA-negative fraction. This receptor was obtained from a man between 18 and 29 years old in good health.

CDR3 DNA: TGCGCCAGCAGTGAGAGGCTAGCGGGAGGCCTAGACACAGATACGCAGTATTTT. Encoded protein: CASSERLAGGLDTDTQYF. The V gene is TRBV10-2, the J gene TRBJ2-3; 11 nucleotides line up with TRBD2. There are 18 residues in the CDR3. The germline V gene has CDR1 WSHSY and CDR2 SAAADI. V shed 2 bases, J shed 2 bases, and the junction held 9 bases outside the gene matches.